The entry that follows covers one TCR beta chain sequence. The antigen is not known. This specimen belongs to a study of CD4 T cells in relation to SARS-CoV-2 and coronaviruses. CDR1 SNHLY and CDR2 FYNNEI come from the germline V gene. The length of the CDR3 is 14 residues. The V end lost 2 bases, the J end lost 6 bases, and 10 bases lay between the germline ends. Survey-level TCR-beta sequencing used DNA from CEF-cultured naive and memory CD4+ T cells. The table came from immunoSEQ multiplex PCR; TCRdb's copy has only in-frame clones and leaves some out. The table has 35,000 to 45,000 clones, roughly 84% seen once; the top ten hold over 0.95%.

The receptor was derived from an adult with COVID-19. The source material was naive CD4+ T cells from PBMCs, cultured in vitro. Subset here: naive CD4+ T cells isolated by negative enrichment. The genes are TRBV2 and TRBJ1-4; perhaps TRBD1 as D (6 bases). The CDR3 DNA follows: TGTGCCAGCAGTGAAACAGGGAGACATGAAAAACTGTTTTTT. This codes for CASSETGRHEKLFF.